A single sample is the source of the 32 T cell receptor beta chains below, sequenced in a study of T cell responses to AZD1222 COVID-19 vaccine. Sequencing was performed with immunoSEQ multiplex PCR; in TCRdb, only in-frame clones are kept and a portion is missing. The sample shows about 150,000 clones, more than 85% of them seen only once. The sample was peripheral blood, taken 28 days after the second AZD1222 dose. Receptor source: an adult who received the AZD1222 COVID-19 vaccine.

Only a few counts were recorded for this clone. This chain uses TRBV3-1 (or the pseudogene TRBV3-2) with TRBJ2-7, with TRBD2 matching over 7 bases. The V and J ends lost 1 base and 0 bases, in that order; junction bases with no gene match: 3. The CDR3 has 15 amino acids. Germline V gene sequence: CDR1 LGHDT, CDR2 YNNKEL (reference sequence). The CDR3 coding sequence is TGTGCCAGCAGCCAAGCTAGCGGTAGCTCCTACGAGCAGTACTTC. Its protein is CASSQASGSSYEQYF.

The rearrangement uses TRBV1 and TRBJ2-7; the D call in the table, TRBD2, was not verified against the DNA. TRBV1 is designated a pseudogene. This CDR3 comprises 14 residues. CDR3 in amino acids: CTSTSGGSSYEQYF. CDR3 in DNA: TGCACCAGCACCAGCGGGGGCAGCTCCTACGAGCAGTACTTC.

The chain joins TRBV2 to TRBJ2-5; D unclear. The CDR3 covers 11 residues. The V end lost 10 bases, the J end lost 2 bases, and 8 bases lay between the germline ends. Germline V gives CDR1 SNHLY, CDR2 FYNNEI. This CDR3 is CANSIQETQYF. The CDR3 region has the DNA TGTGCCAACTCCATTCAAGAGACCCAGTACTTC.

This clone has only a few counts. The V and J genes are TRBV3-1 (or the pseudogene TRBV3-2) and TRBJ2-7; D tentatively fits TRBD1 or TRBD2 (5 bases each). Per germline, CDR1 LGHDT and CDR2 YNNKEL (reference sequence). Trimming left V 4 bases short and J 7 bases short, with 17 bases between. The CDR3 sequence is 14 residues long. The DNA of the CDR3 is TGTGCCAGCAGCCTCCCGGGACCCGCTGAAGAGCAGTACTTC. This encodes CASSLPGPAEEQYF.

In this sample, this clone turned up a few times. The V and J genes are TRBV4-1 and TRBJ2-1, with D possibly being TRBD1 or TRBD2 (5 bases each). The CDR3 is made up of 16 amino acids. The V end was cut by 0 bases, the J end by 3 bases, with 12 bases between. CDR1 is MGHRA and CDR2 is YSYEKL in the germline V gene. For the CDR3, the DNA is TGCGCCAGCAGCCAAGAACGAGGGACCTACTACAATGAGCAGTTCTTC. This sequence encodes CASSQERGTYYNEQFF.

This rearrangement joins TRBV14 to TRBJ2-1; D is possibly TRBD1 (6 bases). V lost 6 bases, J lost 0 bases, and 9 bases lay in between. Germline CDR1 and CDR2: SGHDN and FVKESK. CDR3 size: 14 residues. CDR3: CASRQQGSYNEQFF. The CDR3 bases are TGTGCCAGCAGACAACAGGGCTCCTACAATGAGCAGTTCTTC.

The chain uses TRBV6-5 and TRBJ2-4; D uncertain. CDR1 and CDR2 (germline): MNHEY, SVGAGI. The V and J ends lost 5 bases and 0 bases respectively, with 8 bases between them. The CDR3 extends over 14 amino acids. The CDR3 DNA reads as TGTGCCAGCAGTCAGCAACTAGCCAAAAACATTCAGTACTTC. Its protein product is CASSQQLAKNIQYF.

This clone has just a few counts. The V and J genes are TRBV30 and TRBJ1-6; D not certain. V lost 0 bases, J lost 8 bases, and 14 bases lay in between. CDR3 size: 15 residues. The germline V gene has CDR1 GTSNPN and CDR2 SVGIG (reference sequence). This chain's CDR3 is CAWSVRGGNYSPLHF. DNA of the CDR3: TGTGCCTGGAGTGTACGGGGTGGTAATTATTCACCCCTCCACTTT.

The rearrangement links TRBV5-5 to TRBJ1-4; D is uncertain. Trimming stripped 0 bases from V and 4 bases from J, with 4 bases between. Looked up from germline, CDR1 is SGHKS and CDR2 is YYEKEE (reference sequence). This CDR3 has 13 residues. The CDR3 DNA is TGTGCCAGCAGCTTGGGGGTTAATGAAAAACTGTTTTTT. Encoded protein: CASSLGVNEKLFF. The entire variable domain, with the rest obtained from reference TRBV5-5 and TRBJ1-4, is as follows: DAGVTQSPTHLIKTRGQQVTLRCSPISGHKSVSWYQQVLGQGPQFIFQYYEKEERGRGNFPDRFSARQFPNYSSELNVNALLLGDSALYLCASSLGVNEKLFFGSGTQLSVL.

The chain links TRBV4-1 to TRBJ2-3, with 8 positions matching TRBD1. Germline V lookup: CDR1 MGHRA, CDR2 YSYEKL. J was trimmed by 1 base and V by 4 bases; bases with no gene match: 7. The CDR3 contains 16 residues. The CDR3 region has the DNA TGCGCCAGCAGCCCGGGACAGGTAGGGGGCACAGATACGCAGTATTTT. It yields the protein CASSPGQVGGTDTQYF.

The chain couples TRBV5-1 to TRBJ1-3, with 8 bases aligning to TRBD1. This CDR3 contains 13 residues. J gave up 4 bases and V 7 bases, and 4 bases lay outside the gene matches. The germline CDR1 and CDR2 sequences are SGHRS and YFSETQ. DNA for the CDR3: TGCGCCAGCGGACAGGGAGGCGGAAACACCATATATTTT. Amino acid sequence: CASGQGGGNTIYF.

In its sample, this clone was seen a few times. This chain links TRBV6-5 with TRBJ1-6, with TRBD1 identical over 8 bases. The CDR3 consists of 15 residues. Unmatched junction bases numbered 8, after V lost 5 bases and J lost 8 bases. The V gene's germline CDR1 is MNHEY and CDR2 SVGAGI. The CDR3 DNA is TGTGCCAGCAGTACGGGGGGGACAGGCTATTCACCCCTCCACTTT. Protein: CASSTGGTGYSPLHF.

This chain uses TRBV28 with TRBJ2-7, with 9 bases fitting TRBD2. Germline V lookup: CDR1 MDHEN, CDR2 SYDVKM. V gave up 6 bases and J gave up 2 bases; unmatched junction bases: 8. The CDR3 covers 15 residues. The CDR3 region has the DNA TGTGCCAGCAGGCCCGGACTAGCGCCGCCCTACGAGCAGTACTTC. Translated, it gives CASRPGLAPPYEQYF.

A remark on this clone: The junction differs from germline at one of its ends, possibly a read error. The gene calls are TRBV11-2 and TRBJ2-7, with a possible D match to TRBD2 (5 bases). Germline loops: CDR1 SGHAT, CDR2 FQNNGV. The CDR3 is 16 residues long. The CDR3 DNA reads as TGTGCCAGCAGTTTAGCGATCGGCCAGAGAACCTACGAGCAGTACTTC. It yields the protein CASSLAIGQRTYEQYF.

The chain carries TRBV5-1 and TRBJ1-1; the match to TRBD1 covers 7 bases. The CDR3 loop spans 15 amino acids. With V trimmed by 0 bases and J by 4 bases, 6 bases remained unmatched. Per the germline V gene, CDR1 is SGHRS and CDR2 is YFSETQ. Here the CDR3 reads CASSLAQGIFTEAFF. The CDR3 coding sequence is TGCGCCAGCAGCTTGGCACAGGGGATATTCACTGAAGCTTTCTTT.

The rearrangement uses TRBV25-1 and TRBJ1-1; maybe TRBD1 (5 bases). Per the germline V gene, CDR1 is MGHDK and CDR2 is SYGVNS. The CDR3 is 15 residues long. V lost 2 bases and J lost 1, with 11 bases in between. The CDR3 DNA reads TGTGCCAGCAGTGAAGGGGGGGGACCGAACACTGAAGCTTTCTTT. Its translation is CASSEGGGPNTEAFF. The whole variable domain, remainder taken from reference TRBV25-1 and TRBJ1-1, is EADIYQTPRYLVIGTGKKITLECSQTMGHDKMYWYQQDPGMELHLIHYSYGVNSTEKGDLSSESTVSRIRTEHFPLTLESARPSHTSQYLCASSEGGGPNTEAFFGQGTRLTVV.

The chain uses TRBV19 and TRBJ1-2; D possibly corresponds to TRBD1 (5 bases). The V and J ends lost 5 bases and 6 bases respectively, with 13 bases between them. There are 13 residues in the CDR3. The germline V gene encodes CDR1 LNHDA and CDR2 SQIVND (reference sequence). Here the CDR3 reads CASSLGRENGYTF. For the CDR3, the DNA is TGTGCCAGTAGTTTGGGCAGGGAGAATGGCTACACCTTC.

The CDR3 DNA follows: TGTGCCAGCAGCTTAGTTACTAGCGGGAGTTTGTACGAGCAGTACTTC. As protein: CASSLVTSGSLYEQYF. The rearrangement links TRBV11-2 to TRBJ2-7; TRBD2 aligns across 11 bases. The J segment lost 4 bases and the V segment lost 1 base, leaving 6 bases of the junction unmatched. CDR1 and CDR2 (germline): SGHAT, FQNNGV. The CDR3 runs to 16 residues.

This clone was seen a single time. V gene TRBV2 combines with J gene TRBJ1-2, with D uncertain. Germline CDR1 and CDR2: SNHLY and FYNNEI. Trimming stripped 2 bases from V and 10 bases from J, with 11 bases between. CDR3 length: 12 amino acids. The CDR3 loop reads CASSESPFLYTF. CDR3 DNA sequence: TGTGCCAGCAGTGAAAGTCCCTTCCTCTACACCTTC.

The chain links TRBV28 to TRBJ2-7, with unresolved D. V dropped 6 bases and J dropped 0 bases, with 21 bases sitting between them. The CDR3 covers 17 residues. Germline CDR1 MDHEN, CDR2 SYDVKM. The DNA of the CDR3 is TGTGCCAGCAGCCACTACCTTGGCGTGGGAAGCTCCTACGAGCAGTACTTC. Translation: CASSHYLGVGSSYEQYF.

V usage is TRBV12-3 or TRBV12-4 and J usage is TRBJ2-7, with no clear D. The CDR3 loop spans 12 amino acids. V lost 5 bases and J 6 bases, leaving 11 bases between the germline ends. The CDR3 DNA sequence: TGTGCCAGCAGTCCCGGGCGAGGCGAGCAGTACTTC. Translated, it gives CASSPGRGEQYF.

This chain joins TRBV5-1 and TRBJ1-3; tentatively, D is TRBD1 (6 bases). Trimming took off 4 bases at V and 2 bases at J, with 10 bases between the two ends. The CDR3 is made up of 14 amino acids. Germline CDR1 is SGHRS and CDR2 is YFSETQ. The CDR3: CASSPQGTGNTIYF. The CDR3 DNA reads TGCGCCAGCAGCCCACAGGGAACTGGAAACACCATATATTTT.

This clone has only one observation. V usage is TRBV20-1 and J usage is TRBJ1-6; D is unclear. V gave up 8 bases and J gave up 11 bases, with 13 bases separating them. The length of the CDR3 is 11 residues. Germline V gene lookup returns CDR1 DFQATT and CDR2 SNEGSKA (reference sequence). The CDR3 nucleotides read TGCAGTACGGGAGGGATGGCACCCCTCCACTTT. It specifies CSTGGMAPLHF.

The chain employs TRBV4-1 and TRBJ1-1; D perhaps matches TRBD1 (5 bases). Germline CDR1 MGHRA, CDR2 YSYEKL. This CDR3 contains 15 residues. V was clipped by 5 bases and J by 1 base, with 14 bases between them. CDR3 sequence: CASSNPGGGNTEAFF. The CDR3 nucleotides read TGCGCCAGCAGCAACCCCGGGGGTGGGAACACTGAAGCTTTCTTT.

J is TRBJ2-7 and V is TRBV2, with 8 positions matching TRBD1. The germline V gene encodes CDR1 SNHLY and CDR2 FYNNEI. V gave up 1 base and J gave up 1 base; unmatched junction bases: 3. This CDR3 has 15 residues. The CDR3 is CASSEGQGLSYEQYF. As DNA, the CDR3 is TGTGCCAGCAGTGAAGGACAGGGGCTGTCCTACGAGCAGTACTTC.

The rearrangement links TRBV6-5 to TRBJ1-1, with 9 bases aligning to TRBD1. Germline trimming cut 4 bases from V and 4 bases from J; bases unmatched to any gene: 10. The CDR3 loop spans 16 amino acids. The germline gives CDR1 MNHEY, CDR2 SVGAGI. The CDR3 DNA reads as TGTGCCAGCAGTTCTACAGGGGGCGCGGTAGGCACTGAAGCTTTCTTT. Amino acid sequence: CASSSTGGAVGTEAFF.

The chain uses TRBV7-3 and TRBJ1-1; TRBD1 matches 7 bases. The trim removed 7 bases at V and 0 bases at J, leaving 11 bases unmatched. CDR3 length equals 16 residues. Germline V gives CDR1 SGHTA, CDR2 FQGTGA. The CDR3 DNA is TGTGCCAGCACTTGGGACAGCCAGACCATGAACACTGAAGCTTTCTTT. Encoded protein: CASTWDSQTMNTEAFF.

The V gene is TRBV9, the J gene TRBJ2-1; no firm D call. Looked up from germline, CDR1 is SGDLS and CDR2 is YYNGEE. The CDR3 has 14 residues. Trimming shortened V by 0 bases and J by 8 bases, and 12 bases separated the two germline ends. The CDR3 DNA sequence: TGTGCCAGCAGCGTAGATAGGGTTGGCGATGAGCAGTTCTTC. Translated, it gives CASSVDRVGDEQFF.

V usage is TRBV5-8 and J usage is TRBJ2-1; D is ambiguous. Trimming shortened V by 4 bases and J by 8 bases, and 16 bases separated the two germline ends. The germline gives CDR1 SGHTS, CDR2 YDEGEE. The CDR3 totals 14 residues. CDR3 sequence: CASSRARRRDEQFF. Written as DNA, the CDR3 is TGTGCCAGCAGCAGGGCCCGCCGTAGGGATGAGCAGTTCTTC.

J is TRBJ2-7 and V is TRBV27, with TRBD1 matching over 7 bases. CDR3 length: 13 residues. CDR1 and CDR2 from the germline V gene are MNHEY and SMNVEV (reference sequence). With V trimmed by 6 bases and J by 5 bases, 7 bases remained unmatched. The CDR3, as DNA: TGTGCCAGCAGACGTAGACAGGGCAACGAGCAGTACTTC. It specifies CASRRRQGNEQYF.

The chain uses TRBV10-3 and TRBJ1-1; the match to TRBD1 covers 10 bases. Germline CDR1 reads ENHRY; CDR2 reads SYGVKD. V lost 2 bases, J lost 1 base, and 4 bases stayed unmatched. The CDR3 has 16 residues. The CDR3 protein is CAISEPRTGGNTEAFF. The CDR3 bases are TGTGCCATCAGTGAGCCACGGACAGGGGGGAACACTGAAGCTTTCTTT.

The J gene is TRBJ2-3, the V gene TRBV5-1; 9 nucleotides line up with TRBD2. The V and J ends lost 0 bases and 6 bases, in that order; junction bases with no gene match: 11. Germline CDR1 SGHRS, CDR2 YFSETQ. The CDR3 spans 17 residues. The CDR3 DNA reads TGCGCCAGCAGCTTGGTAGCGGGAGTTCCCCCAGGGGATACGCAGTATTTT. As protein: CASSLVAGVPPGDTQYF.